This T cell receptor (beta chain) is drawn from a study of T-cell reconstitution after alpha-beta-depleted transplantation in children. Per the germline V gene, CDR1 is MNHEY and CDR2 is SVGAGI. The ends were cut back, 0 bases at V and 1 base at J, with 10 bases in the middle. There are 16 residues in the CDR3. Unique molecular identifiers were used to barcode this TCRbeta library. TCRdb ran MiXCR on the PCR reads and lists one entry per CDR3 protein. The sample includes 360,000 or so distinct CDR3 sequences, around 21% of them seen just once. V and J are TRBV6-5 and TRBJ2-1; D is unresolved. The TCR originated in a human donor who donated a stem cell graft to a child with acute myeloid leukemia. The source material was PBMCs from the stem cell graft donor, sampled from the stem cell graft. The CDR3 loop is CASSYSTQRSYNEQFF. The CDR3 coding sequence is TGTGCCAGCAGTTACTCCACTCAAAGATCCTACAATGAGCAGTTCTTC.